This TCR beta chain was captured by sequencing in a study of early T cells in non-severe SARS-CoV-2 infection (dated by TCRdb to about 2021). In terms of the full investigation: Bulk RNA from unsorted whole blood was used for TCR sequencing, so alpha and beta chains could not be paired. Study-wide findings and limitations: VDJdb matching was skewed toward anti-spike CD8 responses and likely underestimated virus-specific expansions by missing private and CD4 specificities.

The library was produced with 5' RACE. The data were produced on a NextSeq 500. In the TCR library protocol, unique molecular identifiers were attached to individual cDNA molecules to correct for PCR bias and sequencing error. Sequencing covered both TCR alpha and beta chains, and within each sample the abundances of alpha and beta sequences were tightly co-correlated. The original pipeline was this. Decombinator V4 was used to perform V gene, J gene and CDR3 annotation of TCR sequences. TCRs were defined as expanded if a significant change between any two time points was detected under a Poisson model with p below 0.0001. TCR abundances were normalised to the total number of TCRs sequenced per sample and were expressed as counts per million. TRAV1-2 paired with TRAJ12, TRAJ20 or TRAJ33 defined MAIT TCRs, while TRAV10 paired with TRAJ18 defined iNKT TCRs. VDJdb, accessed on 1 November 2021, was searched for TCRs annotated for CMV, EBV and SARS-CoV-2, and TCRs annotated for more than one antigen were excluded. Through fastp at Q25 and MiXCR, TCRdb rebuilt clones from the public reads, retaining in-frame beta chains. Rows with a matching CDR3 protein are joined into one entry that keeps the most common DNA and genes. None of the V and J calls come from the authors' own analysis; TCRdb made them. The sample data list about 72,000 distinct CDR3 sequences, and roughly a tenth of these were observed just once. The ten largest clones take up more than 7.5% of the sample.

This was a case-control study nested in a cohort of healthcare workers in London, UK, who had nasopharyngeal swab PCR tests and blood samples taken every week. Between 23 and 31 March 2020, the week of the UK lockdown, healthcare workers were enrolled and then followed up weekly for as long as 16 weeks. This clonotype came up a few times. This clone's antigen is unknown. Per-base qualities were not stored, and no clone one base away is much larger. Per the germline V gene (reference sequence), MNHEY is the CDR1 and SMNVEV is the CDR2. CDR3 length: 14 amino acids, cysteine to phenylalanine. The only DNA kept is the CDR3, 42 bases in frame from the first base. Relative to germline, V is 2 bases shorter and J is 5 bases shorter, with 7 bases between their ends.

Recombination joined TRBV27 with TRBJ1-6, with an unclear D gene assignment. Sequenced material: whole blood, taken at baseline. This clonotype was obtained from an adult who was a healthcare worker with PCR-confirmed SARS-CoV-2 infection or an uninfected control (not recorded which). Read as DNA, the sequence is TGTGCCAGCAGTTTAGTCAGAGATAATTCACCCCTCCACTTT. This is translated as CASSLVRDNSPLHF.